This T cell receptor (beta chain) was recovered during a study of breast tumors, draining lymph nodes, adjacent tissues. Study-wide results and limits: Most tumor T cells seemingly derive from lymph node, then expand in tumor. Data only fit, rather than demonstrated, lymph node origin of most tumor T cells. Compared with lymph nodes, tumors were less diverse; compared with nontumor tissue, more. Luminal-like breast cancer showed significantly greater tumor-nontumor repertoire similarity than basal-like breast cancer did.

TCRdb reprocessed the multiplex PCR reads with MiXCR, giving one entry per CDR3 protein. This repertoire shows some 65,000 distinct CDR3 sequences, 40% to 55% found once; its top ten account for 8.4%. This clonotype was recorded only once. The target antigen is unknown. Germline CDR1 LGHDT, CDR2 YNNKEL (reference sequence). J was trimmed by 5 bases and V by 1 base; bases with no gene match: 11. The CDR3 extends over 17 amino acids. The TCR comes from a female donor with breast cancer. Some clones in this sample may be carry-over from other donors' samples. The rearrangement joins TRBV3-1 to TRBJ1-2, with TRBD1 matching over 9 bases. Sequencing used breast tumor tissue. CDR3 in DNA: TGTGCCAGCAGCCAAGGACAGGGGGGAAATGAAGGGTATGGCTACACCTTC. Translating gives CASSQGQGGNEGYGYTF.